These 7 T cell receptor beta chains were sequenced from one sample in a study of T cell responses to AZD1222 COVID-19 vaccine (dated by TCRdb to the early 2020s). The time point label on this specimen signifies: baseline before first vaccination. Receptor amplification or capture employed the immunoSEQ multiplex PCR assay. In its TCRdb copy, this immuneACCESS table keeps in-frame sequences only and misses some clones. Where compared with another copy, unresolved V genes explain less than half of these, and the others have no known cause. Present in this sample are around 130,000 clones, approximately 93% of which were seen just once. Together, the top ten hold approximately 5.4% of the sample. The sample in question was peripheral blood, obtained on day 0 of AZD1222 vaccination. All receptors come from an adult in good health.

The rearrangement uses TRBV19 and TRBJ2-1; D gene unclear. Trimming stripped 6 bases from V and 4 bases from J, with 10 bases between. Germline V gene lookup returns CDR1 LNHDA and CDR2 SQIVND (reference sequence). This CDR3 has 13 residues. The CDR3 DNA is TGTGCCAGTAGGACCTCCCCATACAATGAGCAGTTCTTC. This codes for CASRTSPYNEQFF.

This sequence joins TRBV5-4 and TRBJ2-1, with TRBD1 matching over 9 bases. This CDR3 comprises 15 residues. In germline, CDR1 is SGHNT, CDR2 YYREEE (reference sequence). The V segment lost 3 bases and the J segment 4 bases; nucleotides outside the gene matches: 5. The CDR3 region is CASSSTGGGYNEQFF. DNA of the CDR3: TGTGCCAGCAGCTCTACAGGGGGCGGGTACAATGAGCAGTTCTTC.

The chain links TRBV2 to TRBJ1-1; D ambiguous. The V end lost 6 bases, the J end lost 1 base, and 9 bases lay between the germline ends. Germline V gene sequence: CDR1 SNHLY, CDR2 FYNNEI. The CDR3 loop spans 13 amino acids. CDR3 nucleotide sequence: TGTGCCAGCAGAGCCGACACGAACACTGAAGCTTTCTTT. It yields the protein CASRADTNTEAFF.

The CDR3 sequence is CMTLYARAGEAFF. The CDR3 nucleotides read TGTATGACTCTATATGCTCGGGCGGGTGAAGCTTTCTTT. V usage is TRBV30 and J usage is TRBJ1-1; no reliable D call. This CDR3 region has 13 residues. Germline CDR1 is GTSNPN and CDR2 is SVGIG (reference sequence).

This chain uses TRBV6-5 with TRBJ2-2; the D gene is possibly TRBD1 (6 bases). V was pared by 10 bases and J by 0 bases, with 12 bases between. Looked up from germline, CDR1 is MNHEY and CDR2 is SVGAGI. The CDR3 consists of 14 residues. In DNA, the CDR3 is TGTGCCACCCGGACAGAAGCGAACACCGGGGAGCTGTTTTTT. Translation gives CATRTEANTGELFF.

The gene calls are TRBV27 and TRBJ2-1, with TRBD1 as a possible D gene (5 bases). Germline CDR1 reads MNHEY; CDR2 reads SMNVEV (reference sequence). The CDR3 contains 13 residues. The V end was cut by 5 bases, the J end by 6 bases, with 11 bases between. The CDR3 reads CASSPRQRNEQFF. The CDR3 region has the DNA TGTGCCAGCAGTCCACGACAGCGCAATGAGCAGTTCTTC.

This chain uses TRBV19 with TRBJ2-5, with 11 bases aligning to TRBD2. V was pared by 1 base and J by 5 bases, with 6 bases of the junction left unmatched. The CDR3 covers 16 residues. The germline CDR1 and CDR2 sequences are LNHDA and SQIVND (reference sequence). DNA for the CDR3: TGTGCCAGTAGTATAGTTCTAGCGGGGGGCGATGAGACCCAGTACTTC. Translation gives CASSIVLAGGDETQYF.